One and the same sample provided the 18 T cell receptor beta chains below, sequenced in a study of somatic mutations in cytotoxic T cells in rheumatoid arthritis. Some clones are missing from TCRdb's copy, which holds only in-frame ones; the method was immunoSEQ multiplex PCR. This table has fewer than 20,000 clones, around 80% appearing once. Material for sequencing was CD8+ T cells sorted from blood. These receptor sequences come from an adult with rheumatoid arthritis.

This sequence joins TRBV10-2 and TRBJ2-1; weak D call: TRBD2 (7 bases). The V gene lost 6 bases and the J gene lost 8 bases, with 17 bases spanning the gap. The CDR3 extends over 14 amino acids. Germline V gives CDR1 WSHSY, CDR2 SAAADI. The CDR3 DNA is TGCGCCAGCAGAGGGGGGGATCTCCTCCATGAGCAGTTCTTC. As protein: CASRGGDLLHEQFF.

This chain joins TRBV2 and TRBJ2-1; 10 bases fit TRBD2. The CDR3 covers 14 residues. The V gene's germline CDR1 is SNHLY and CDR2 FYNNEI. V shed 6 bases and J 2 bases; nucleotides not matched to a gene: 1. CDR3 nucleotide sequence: TGTGCCAGCAGCGGACTAGCGGCCTACAATGAGCAGTTCTTC. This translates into CASSGLAAYNEQFF. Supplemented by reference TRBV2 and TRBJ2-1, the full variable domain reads EPEVTQTPSHQVTQMGQEVILRCVPISNHLYFYWYRQILGQKVEFLVSFYNNEISEKSEIFDDQFSVERPDGSNFTLKIRSTKLEDSAMYFCASSGLAAYNEQFFGPGTRLTVL.

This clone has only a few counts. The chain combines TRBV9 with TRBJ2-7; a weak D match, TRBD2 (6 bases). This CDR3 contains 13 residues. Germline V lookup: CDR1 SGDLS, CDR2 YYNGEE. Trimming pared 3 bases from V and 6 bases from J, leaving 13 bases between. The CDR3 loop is CASSDRVGGEQYF. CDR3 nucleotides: TGTGCCAGCAGCGACCGGGTGGGAGGCGAGCAGTACTTC.

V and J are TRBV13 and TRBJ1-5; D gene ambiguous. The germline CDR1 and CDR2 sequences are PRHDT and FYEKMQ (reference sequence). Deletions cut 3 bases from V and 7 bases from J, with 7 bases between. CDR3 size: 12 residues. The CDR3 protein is CASSFLGQPQHF. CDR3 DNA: TGTGCCAGCAGCTTCCTAGGCCAGCCCCAGCATTTT.

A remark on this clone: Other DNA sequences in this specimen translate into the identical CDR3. In DNA, the CDR3 is TGTGCCAGCCGTAGCGGGGGGGCATACAATGAGCAGTTCTTC. Translating gives CASRSGGAYNEQFF. The V and J genes are TRBV27 and TRBJ2-1, with 11 bases identical to TRBD2. The CDR3 runs 14 residues. J lost 4 bases, V lost 8 bases, and 4 bases had no gene match. Germline lookup yields CDR1 MNHEY and CDR2 SMNVEV (reference sequence).

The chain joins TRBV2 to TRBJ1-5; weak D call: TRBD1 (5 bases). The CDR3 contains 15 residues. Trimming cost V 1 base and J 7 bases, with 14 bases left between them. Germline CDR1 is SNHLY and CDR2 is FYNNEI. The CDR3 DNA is TGTGCCAGCAGTGAAGAGGGGCAAAGCCTCCAGCCCCAGCATTTT. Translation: CASSEEGQSLQPQHF.

The CDR3 region has the DNA TGTGCCAGCAGCCGATCGGCGGGAACGAACACCGGGGAGCTGTTTTTT. Its protein is CASSRSAGTNTGELFF. The chain links TRBV4-2 to TRBJ2-2; possible D gene TRBD2, 6 bases. Germline V CDR1 and CDR2: LGHNA, YNFKEQ. CDR3 length: 16 amino acids. V gave up 4 bases and J gave up 0 bases, with 12 bases separating them.

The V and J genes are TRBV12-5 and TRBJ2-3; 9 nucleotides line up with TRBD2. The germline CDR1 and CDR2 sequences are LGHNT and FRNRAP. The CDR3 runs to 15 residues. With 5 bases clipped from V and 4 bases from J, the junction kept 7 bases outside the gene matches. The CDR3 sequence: CASGLAGGGPDTQYF. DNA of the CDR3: TGTGCTAGTGGTCTGGCGGGAGGGGGCCCAGATACGCAGTATTTT.

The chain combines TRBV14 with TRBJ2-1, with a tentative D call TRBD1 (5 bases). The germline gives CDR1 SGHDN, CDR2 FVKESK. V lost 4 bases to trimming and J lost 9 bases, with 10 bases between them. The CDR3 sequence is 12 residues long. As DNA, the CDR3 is TGTGCCAGCAGCCCACAGGCTGGTGAGCAGTTCTTC. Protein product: CASSPQAGEQFF.

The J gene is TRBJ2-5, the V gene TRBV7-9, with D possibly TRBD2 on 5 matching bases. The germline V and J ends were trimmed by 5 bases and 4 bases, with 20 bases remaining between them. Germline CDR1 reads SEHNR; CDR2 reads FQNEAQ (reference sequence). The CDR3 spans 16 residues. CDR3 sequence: CASSPQVGAALETQYF. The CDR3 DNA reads TGTGCCAGCAGCCCCCAGGTGGGAGCGGCCCTAGAGACCCAGTACTTC.

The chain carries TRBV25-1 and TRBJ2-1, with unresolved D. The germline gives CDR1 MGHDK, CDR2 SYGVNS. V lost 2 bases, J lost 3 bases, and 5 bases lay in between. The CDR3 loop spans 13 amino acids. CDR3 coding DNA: TGTGCCAGCAGTGAACTAGGCTACAATGAGCAGTTCTTC. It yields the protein CASSELGYNEQFF.

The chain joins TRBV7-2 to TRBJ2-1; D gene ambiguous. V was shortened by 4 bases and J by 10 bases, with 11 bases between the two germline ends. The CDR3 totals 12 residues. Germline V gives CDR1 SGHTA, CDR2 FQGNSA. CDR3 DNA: TGTGCCAGCAGCTCCACAGTAGGCGAGCAGTTCTTC. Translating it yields CASSSTVGEQFF.

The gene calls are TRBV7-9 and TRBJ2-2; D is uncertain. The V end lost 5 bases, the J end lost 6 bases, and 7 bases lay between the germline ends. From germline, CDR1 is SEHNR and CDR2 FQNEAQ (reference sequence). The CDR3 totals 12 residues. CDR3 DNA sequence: TGTGCCAGCAGCCCTCCCCCCGGGGAGCTGTTTTTT. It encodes CASSPPPGELFF.

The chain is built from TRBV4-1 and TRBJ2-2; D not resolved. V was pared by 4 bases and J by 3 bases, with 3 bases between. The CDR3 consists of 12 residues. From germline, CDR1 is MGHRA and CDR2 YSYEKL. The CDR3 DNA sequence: TGCGCCAGCAGCCTTTACACCGGGGAGCTGTTTTTT. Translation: CASSLYTGELFF.

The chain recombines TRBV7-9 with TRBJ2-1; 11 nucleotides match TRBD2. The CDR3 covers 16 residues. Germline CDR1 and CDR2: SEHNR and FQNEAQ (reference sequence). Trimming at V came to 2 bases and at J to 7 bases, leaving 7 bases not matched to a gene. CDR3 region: CASSLRSGGAKNEQFF. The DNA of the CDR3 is TGTGCCAGCAGCTTACGTAGCGGGGGGGCCAAGAATGAGCAGTTCTTC.

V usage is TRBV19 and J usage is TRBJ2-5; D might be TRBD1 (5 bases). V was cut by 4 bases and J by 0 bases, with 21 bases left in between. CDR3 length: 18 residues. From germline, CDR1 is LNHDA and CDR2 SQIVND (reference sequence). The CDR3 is CASSTNHLPDSYQETQYF. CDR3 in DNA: TGTGCCAGTAGTACCAACCACCTACCCGACAGCTACCAAGAGACCCAGTACTTC.

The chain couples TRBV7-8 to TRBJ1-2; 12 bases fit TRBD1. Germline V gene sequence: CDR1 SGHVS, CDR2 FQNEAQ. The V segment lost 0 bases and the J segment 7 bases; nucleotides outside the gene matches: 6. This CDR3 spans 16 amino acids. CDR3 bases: TGTGCCAGCAGCTTAGCTGGGACAGGGGGCGTCGGTGGCTACACCTTC. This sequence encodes CASSLAGTGGVGGYTF.

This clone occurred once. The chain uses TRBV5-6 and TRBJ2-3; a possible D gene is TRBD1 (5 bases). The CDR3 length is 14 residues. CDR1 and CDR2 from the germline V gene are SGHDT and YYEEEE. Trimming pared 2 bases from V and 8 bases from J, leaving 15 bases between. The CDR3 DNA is TGTGCCAGCAGCTTAAGACAGACCCAGGGTACGCAGTATTTT. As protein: CASSLRQTQGTQYF.